These 32 T cell receptor beta chains share one sample of origin, sequenced in a study of blood T cells in healthy people across ages. For the second PCR, which ran for roughly 7 to 11 cycles, a sample-barcoded 5' primer and a J-beta primer mix were used. TCRdb used MiXCR to reprocess the 5' RACE reads, holding one entry per CDR3 protein. The sample shows approximately 1,700,000 distinct CDR3 sequences, approximately 40% of them seen only once. Sequencing input: blood. These receptor sequences come from a human donor in good health.

V gene TRBV11-2 combines with J gene TRBJ2-1, with D perhaps matching TRBD1 (5 bases). This CDR3 is 20 amino acids long. In germline, CDR1 is SGHAT, CDR2 FQNNGV. Trimming shortened V by 5 bases and J by 5 bases, and 31 bases separated the two germline ends. The CDR3 coding sequence is TGTGCCAGCAGCCATCCCTTAGTCGTGTCAGGGCAGGGAAGCCACAATGAGCAGTTCTTC. Its protein product is CASSHPLVVSGQGSHNEQFF.

This clonotype was picked up a small number of times. This sequence joins TRBV7-2 and TRBJ2-5; perhaps TRBD2 as D (5 bases). This CDR3 is 14 amino acids long. CDR1 and CDR2 from the germline V gene are SGHTA and FQGNSA. V lost 5 bases, J lost 4 bases, and 14 bases lay in between. The CDR3 loop is CASSGRTGIETQYF. The CDR3 region has the DNA TGTGCCAGCAGCGGGCGGACTGGGATAGAGACCCAGTACTTC.

This chain joins TRBV20-1 and TRBJ2-1; TRBD2 matches at 9 bases. Germline trimming cut 6 bases from V and 9 bases from J; bases unmatched to any gene: 12. There are 14 residues in the CDR3. CDR1 DFQATT and CDR2 SNEGSKA come from the germline V gene (reference sequence). CDR3 protein: CSAPGGGGAFEQFF. CDR3 DNA: TGCAGTGCCCCAGGCGGCGGGGGGGCCTTTGAGCAGTTCTTC.

This chain links TRBV20-1 with TRBJ2-1, with unresolved D. The CDR3 length is 13 residues. V shed 7 bases and J shed 6 bases, with 16 bases lying between them. Germline V gives CDR1 DFQATT, CDR2 SNEGSKA (reference sequence). The CDR3 DNA is TGCAGTGTTGCTCCACTGAACCTCAATGAGCAGTTCTTC. Translating it yields CSVAPLNLNEQFF.

This chain uses TRBV6-2 or TRBV6-3 with TRBJ1-5, with D unclear. The germline CDR1 and CDR2 sequences are MNHEY and SVGEGT. V was cut by 0 bases and J by 3 bases, with 9 bases left in between. CDR3 length: 15 residues. The CDR3 protein is CASSYSGSLNQPQHF. The DNA for the CDR3 is TGTGCCAGCAGTTACTCGGGCAGCCTCAATCAGCCCCAGCATTTT.

J is TRBJ2-4 and V is TRBV28; 8 bases are a match to TRBD1. The end of the DNA aligns better with TRBJ2-7, so the J call may be wrong. The CDR3 extends over 15 amino acids. Germline V CDR1 and CDR2: MDHEN, SYDVKM. CDR3 sequence (DNA): TGTGCCAGCAGACCCGGACAGGGACGCTCCTACGAGCAGTACTTC. Protein: CASRPGQGRSYEQYF.

V gene TRBV28 combines with J gene TRBJ2-5, with D possibly TRBD2 on 7 matching bases. Germline CDR1 is MDHEN and CDR2 is SYDVKM. The CDR3 covers 16 residues. Trimming pared 5 bases from V and 8 bases from J, leaving 24 bases between. In nucleotides, the CDR3 is TGTGCCAGCAGTATTACCCCCGGGGGGCCGAAGCCAACCCAGTACTTC. Translation gives CASSITPGGPKPTQYF.

This clonotype was found a few times. The chain has TRBV12-3 or TRBV12-4 and TRBJ2-5; D uncertain. Trimming removed 6 bases at V and 1 base at J, with 9 bases between. This CDR3 region has 13 residues. The CDR3 reads CASRPPLQETQYF. In DNA form, the CDR3 reads TGTGCCAGCAGACCTCCCCTCCAAGAGACCCAGTACTTC.

The V and J genes are TRBV6-1 and TRBJ2-3; TRBD2 matches 15 bases. This CDR3 has 15 amino acids. Trimming removed 10 bases from V and 6 bases from J; junction bases left unmatched: 8. Germline values: CDR1 MNHNS, CDR2 SASEGT. The CDR3 coding sequence is TGTGCCACTAGGACTAGCGGGGGGGCCGCGGATACGCAGTATTTT. This translates into CATRTSGGAADTQYF.

This clonotype has just a few counts. The CDR3 coding sequence is TGTGCCAGCGTTAAAGGGGACTCCGATACTCCCTACGAGCAGTACTTC. This gives the protein CASVKGDSDTPYEQYF. J is TRBJ2-7 and V is TRBV6-2 or TRBV6-3; D possibly corresponds to TRBD2 (6 bases). Germline V CDR1 and CDR2: MNHEY, SVGEGT. The V and J ends lost 8 bases and 2 bases respectively, with 22 bases between them. The CDR3 has 16 amino acids.

This rearrangement joins TRBV12-3 or TRBV12-4 to TRBJ2-7; D may match TRBD1 or TRBD2 (5 bases each). The V gene lost 5 bases and the J gene lost 3 bases, with 17 bases spanning the gap. This CDR3 is 15 amino acids long. The CDR3 coding sequence is TGTGCCAGCAGTGTTACCGGGATTGGGGGCTACGAGCAGTACTTC. Residues: CASSVTGIGGYEQYF.

The rearrangement uses TRBV7-2 and TRBJ2-6; weak D call: TRBD1 (5 bases). V gave up 0 bases and J gave up 6 bases, with 15 bases separating them. The CDR3 spans 17 residues. The germline gives CDR1 SGHTA, CDR2 FQGNSA. The DNA for the CDR3 is TGTGCCAGCAGCTTAGCAGTCGGTCAGGGTCTGGCCAACGTCCTGACTTTC. It is translated as CASSLAVGQGLANVLTF.

This clonotype showed up just a few times. A junction end diverges from the germline sequence, so it may reflect a read error. The chain uses TRBV12-3 or TRBV12-4 and TRBJ2-3, with 9 bases aligning to TRBD2. This CDR3 contains 16 residues. The CDR3 protein is CASNLAGELSTDTQYF. The CDR3 DNA is TGTGCCAGCAATTTAGCGGGGGAGCTTAGCACAGATACGCAGTATTTT.

The chain is built from TRBV29-1 and TRBJ1-5; D remains unclear. Germline CDR1 and CDR2: SQVTM and ANQGSEA. Trimming shortened V by 7 bases and J by 1 base, and 8 bases separated the two germline ends. The CDR3 has 12 residues. CDR3 nucleotides: TGCAGCGACCCACGGAGCAATCAGCCCCAGCATTTT. Translating gives CSDPRSNQPQHF.

The chain is built from TRBV5-1 and TRBJ2-3; D not resolved. The CDR3 extends over 14 amino acids. The ends were cut back, 2 bases at V and 12 bases at J, with 19 bases in the middle. Looked up from germline, CDR1 is SGHRS and CDR2 is YFSETQ. The CDR3, as DNA: TGCGCCAGCAGCTTCAAAACCTTGAAAGAGACCCAGTATTTT. It translates to CASSFKTLKETQYF.

This chain uses TRBV4-2 with TRBJ2-7; D call uncertain. Germline V gene sequence: CDR1 LGHNA, CDR2 YNFKEQ. Trimming took off 8 bases at V and 1 base at J, with 12 bases between the two ends. The CDR3 runs 13 residues. The CDR3 is CASQDGPSYEQYF. CDR3 in DNA: TGTGCCAGCCAAGACGGGCCATCCTACGAGCAGTACTTC.

The V call is TRBV4-2, the J call TRBJ1-4; weak D call: TRBD1 (6 bases). In germline, CDR1 is LGHNA, CDR2 YNFKEQ. Trimming removed 6 bases from V and 2 bases from J, with 10 bases in between. The CDR3 contains 14 residues. CDR3 residues: CASRERGTNEKLFF. CDR3 DNA: TGTGCCAGCAGAGAAAGGGGGACTAATGAAAAACTGTTTTTT.

V is TRBV7-2 and J is TRBJ1-2; no clear D gene. Looked up from germline, CDR1 is SGHTA and CDR2 is FQGNSA. The CDR3 runs to 14 residues. The V end was cut by 1 base, the J end by 7 bases, with 13 bases between. CDR3 sequence: CASSLGLEISGYTF. The CDR3 DNA reads TGTGCCAGCAGCTTAGGTCTGGAAATTAGTGGCTACACCTTC.

V and J are TRBV7-8 and TRBJ1-2; D is ambiguous. Trimming shortened V by 1 base and J by 0 bases, and 15 bases separated the two germline ends. The CDR3 has 17 amino acids. Germline V gives CDR1 SGHVS, CDR2 FQNEAQ. The CDR3 here is CASSLDRWLPANYGYTF. The CDR3, as DNA: TGTGCCAGCAGCTTAGATAGGTGGCTGCCCGCTAACTATGGCTACACCTTC. Full variable domain (rest looked up from reference TRBV7-8 and TRBJ1-2): GAGVSQSPRYKVAKRGQDVALRCDPISGHVSLFWYQQALGQGPEFLTYFQNEAQLDKSGLPSDRFFAERPEGSVSTLKIQRTQQEDSAVYLCASSLDRWLPANYGYTFGSGTRLTVV.

Many counts were recorded for this clonotype. The rearrangement uses TRBV7-2 and TRBJ1-2; D unresolved. The CDR3 contains 14 residues. Germline V CDR1 and CDR2: SGHTA, FQGNSA. The V gene lost 7 bases and the J gene lost 0 bases, with 12 bases spanning the gap. The CDR3 reads CASTETRSNYGYTF. CDR3 nucleotides: TGTGCCAGCACCGAGACACGTTCTAACTATGGCTACACCTTC.

The CDR3 nucleotides are TGCAGTGCTAGACAGACAGGGGATACCTACAATGAGCAGTTCTTC. The encoded protein is CSARQTGDTYNEQFF. The rearrangement joins TRBV20-1 to TRBJ2-1; 8 positions agree with TRBD1. Per germline, CDR1 DFQATT and CDR2 SNEGSKA (reference sequence). J lost 2 bases, V lost 2 bases, and 5 bases had no gene match. The CDR3 has 15 residues.

The V and J genes are TRBV20-1 and TRBJ1-2, with TRBD1 identical over 7 bases. Germline loops: CDR1 DFQATT, CDR2 SNEGSKA (reference sequence). The CDR3 totals 16 residues. Trimming cost V 3 bases and J 4 bases; bases outside gene matches: 14. CDR3 protein: CSASPRRGGGGYGYTF. In DNA, the CDR3 is TGCAGTGCTAGCCCCCGTCGAGGGGGCGGGGGCTATGGCTACACCTTC.

V is TRBV2 and J is TRBJ1-4; 7 bases map to TRBD1. V was clipped by 0 bases and J by 8 bases; unmatched bases: 3. This CDR3 is built from 14 residues. CDR1 is SNHLY and CDR2 is FYNNEI in the germline V gene. The CDR3 sequence is CASSEAGTAEKLFF. As DNA, the CDR3 is TGTGCCAGCAGTGAAGCGGGGACAGCGGAAAAACTGTTTTTT.

The chain uses TRBV10-3 and TRBJ2-7, with unresolved D. The assigned J gene may be wrong: the sequence end matches TRBJ2-5 better. Germline loops: CDR1 ENHRY, CDR2 SYGVKD. The CDR3 runs 15 residues. The CDR3 DNA follows: TGTGCCATCAGTGAATCCAGGCAGGTCGAAAAGACCCAGTACTTC. Protein product: CAISESRQVEKTQYF.

The CDR3 DNA reads TGTGCCAGCAGTCAACCCTCAGCTTACACTGAAGCTTTCTTT. It is translated as CASSQPSAYTEAFF. The chain uses TRBV14 and TRBJ1-1, with unresolved D. Germline V CDR1 and CDR2: SGHDN, FVKESK. CDR3 length: 14 amino acids. The V end lost 6 bases, the J end lost 3 bases, and 14 bases lay between the germline ends.

V and J are TRBV20-1 and TRBJ2-7, with TRBD2 matching 7 bases. Per germline, CDR1 DFQATT and CDR2 SNEGSKA (reference sequence). The CDR3 totals 14 residues. The V segment lost 0 bases and the J segment 1 base; nucleotides outside the gene matches: 3. CDR3 region: CSAREGGYSYEQYF. DNA of the CDR3: TGCAGTGCTAGAGAGGGGGGGTATTCCTACGAGCAGTACTTC.

In the case of this clonotype: One end of the junction varies from germline; a read error may be responsible. The chain uses TRBV7-3 and TRBJ2-1; 8 bases are a match to TRBD1. This CDR3 region has 15 residues. Germline assignment: CDR1 SGHTA and CDR2 FQGTGA. CDR3 region: CANSLSGTGRNEQFF. CDR3 nucleotides: TGTGCCAACAGCTTAAGTGGGACAGGTAGGAATGAGCAGTTCTTC.

The gene calls are TRBV10-2 and TRBJ2-1; 12 nucleotides agree with TRBD2. The CDR3 has 17 residues. Trimming took 3 bases from V and 8 from J; bases not matched to a gene: 11. Germline CDR1 reads WSHSY; CDR2 reads SAAADI. The CDR3 loop is CASSDRTSGKVMDEQFF. The CDR3 bases are TGCGCCAGCAGTGACAGGACTAGCGGGAAAGTTATGGATGAGCAGTTCTTC.

CDR3 sequence (DNA): TGTGCCAGCAGCGTAGGGGACAACTCCTACAAGGAGCAGTACTTC. It is translated as CASSVGDNSYKEQYF. This sequence joins TRBV9 and TRBJ2-1; tentative D call: TRBD1 (6 bases). The DNA end lines up better with TRBJ2-7; the J call may be wrong. This CDR3 comprises 15 residues. Germline V gene data show CDR1 as SGDLS and CDR2 as YYNGEE.

The V gene is TRBV20-1, the J gene TRBJ2-5; D perhaps matches TRBD2 (6 bases). The DNA end favors TRBJ2-7, so the J call may be wrong. The CDR3 contains 13 residues. CDR1 is DFQATT, CDR2 SNEGSKA, per germline (reference sequence). CDR3 sequence reads: CSATRRAADEQYF. The CDR3 DNA is TGCAGTGCCACACGGAGGGCGGCCGACGAGCAGTACTTC.

This rearrangement joins TRBV20-1 to TRBJ2-7, with 8 bases identical to TRBD2. Unmatched junction bases numbered 4, after V lost 4 bases and J lost 2 bases. Germline CDR1 is DFQATT and CDR2 is SNEGSKA (reference sequence). CDR3 length: 13 amino acids. The CDR3 sequence: CSAMRGVTYEQYF. In nucleotides, the CDR3 is TGCAGTGCTATGCGGGGGGTAACCTACGAGCAGTACTTC.

The chain couples TRBV12-3 or TRBV12-4 to TRBJ2-7, with D possibly being TRBD2 (7 bases). There are 16 residues in the CDR3. V lost 6 bases, J lost 1 base, and 19 bases lay in between. CDR3 coding DNA: TGTGCCAGCAGGGATACAGGGAGGGGAAGGTCCTACGAGCAGTACTTC. This encodes CASRDTGRGRSYEQYF.